A single sample is the source of the 15 T cell receptor beta chains below, sequenced in a study of control samples from healthy donors and cancer patients. Assay used: immunoSEQ multiplex PCR; TCRdb lists only in-frame clones, some missing. The table has about 94,000 clones, 90% seen once. The sample consisted of blood. These receptors were obtained from a young woman in good health.

The gene calls are TRBV11-2 and TRBJ2-1; D gene uncertain. Germline CDR1 and CDR2: SGHAT and FQNNGV. The CDR3 loop spans 12 amino acids. The V gene lost 4 bases and the J gene lost 9 bases, with 10 bases spanning the gap. DNA of the CDR3: TGTGCCAGCAGCTGGGGTAATGGTGAGCAGTTCTTC. Translated: CASSWGNGEQFF.

The chain couples TRBV9 to TRBJ1-5; 9 nucleotides line up with TRBD1. In germline, CDR1 is SGDLS, CDR2 YYNGEE. This CDR3 region has 15 residues. The V gene end was trimmed by 4 bases and the J gene end by 6 bases; junction bases not matched to a gene: 8. The CDR3 protein is CASSTGTGFGQPQHF. As DNA, the CDR3 is TGTGCCAGCAGCACCGGGACAGGGTTCGGTCAGCCCCAGCATTTT.

The V and J genes are TRBV6-5 and TRBJ1-1, with D unresolved. The V and J ends lost 0 bases and 10 bases respectively, with 12 bases between them. The CDR3 consists of 13 residues. Germline CDR1 reads MNHEY; CDR2 reads SVGAGI. The CDR3 loop reads CASSYSSREGAFF. The CDR3 DNA is TGTGCCAGCAGTTACTCGTCGAGGGAGGGAGCTTTCTTT.

Concerning this clone: The same CDR3 arises from other DNA sequences in this sample as well. The rearrangement links TRBV9 to TRBJ1-1; D gene unclear. Germline CDR1 and CDR2: SGDLS and YYNGEE. The CDR3 has 13 residues. Deletions cut 0 bases from V and 5 bases from J, with 8 bases between. The CDR3: CASSVESGTEAFF. CDR3 bases: TGTGCCAGCAGCGTAGAGAGCGGGACTGAAGCTTTCTTT.

Regarding this clone: Mismatch with germline at one junction end may stem from a read error. This chain joins TRBV7-9 and TRBJ1-2; 7 bases match TRBD1. This CDR3 spans 12 amino acids. Germline V gives CDR1 SEHNR, CDR2 FQNEAQ (reference sequence). CDR3 in amino acids: CASSPSTGNSLF. The CDR3 DNA reads TGTGCCAGCAGCCCATCGACAGGGAATAGCCTCTTC.

The rearrangement links TRBV5-5 to TRBJ2-7; 10 nucleotides align to TRBD1. CDR3 length: 16 amino acids. Germline loops: CDR1 SGHKS, CDR2 YYEKEE (reference sequence). Unmatched junction bases numbered 3, after V lost 0 bases and J lost 0 bases. This CDR3 is CASSLGGQGVSYEQYF. The CDR3 nucleotides read TGTGCCAGCAGCTTGGGCGGACAGGGGGTCTCCTACGAGCAGTACTTC. The full variable domain, in which reference TRBV5-5 and TRBJ2-7 provide the parts outside the CDR3, is DAGVTQSPTHLIKTRGQQVTLRCSPISGHKSVSWYQQVLGQGPQFIFQYYEKEERGRGNFPDRFSARQFPNYSSELNVNALLLGDSALYLCASSLGGQGVSYEQYFGPGTRLTVT.

A single count supports this clone. The chain joins TRBV15 to TRBJ1-2; D possibly corresponds to TRBD1 (5 bases). The germline V gene encodes CDR1 LNHNV and CDR2 YYDKDF (reference sequence). V lost 2 bases and J lost 4, with 11 bases in between. CDR3 length: 14 residues. The CDR3 spells CATSRQGGGYGYTF. Here the CDR3 DNA reads TGTGCCACCAGCAGACAGGGAGGAGGCTATGGCTACACCTTC.

This rearrangement joins TRBV7-9 to TRBJ1-2, with TRBD1 matching over 11 bases. With 1 base clipped from V and 8 bases from J, the junction kept 9 bases outside the gene matches. The CDR3 loop spans 16 amino acids. From germline, CDR1 is SEHNR and CDR2 FQNEAQ (reference sequence). This CDR3 is CASSLGTRTGGGGYTF. CDR3 bases: TGTGCCAGCAGCTTAGGAACCCGGACAGGGGGCGGCGGCTACACCTTC.

The rearrangement links TRBV28 to TRBJ1-1; weak D call: TRBD1 (5 bases). This CDR3 has 14 residues. V lost 7 bases to trimming and J lost 5 bases, with 17 bases between them. Looked up from germline, CDR1 is MDHEN and CDR2 is SYDVKM. The CDR3 sequence: CASTLRDGRTEAFF. CDR3 nucleotides: TGTGCCAGCACCCTCCGGGACGGGCGAACTGAAGCTTTCTTT.

CDR3 amino acids: CAISVTTSRSDTQYF. CDR3 in DNA: TGTGCCATCAGTGTGACTACCTCTAGGTCAGATACGCAGTATTTT. The chain combines TRBV10-3 with TRBJ2-3; possibly TRBD2 for D (5 bases). The V gene's germline CDR1 is ENHRY and CDR2 SYGVKD. CDR3 length: 15 residues. Trimming removed 4 bases at V and 4 bases at J, with 15 bases between.

The chain couples TRBV29-1 to TRBJ1-2; TRBD1 might be the D (5 bases). CDR1 and CDR2 from the germline V gene are SQVTM and ANQGSEA. V was cut by 1 base and J by 1 base, with 16 bases left in between. The length of the CDR3 is 16 residues. The DNA for the CDR3 is TGCAGCGTTGAAGGGGGCCGGGTAGGTGGTAACTATGGCTACACCTTC. This codes for CSVEGGRVGGNYGYTF. Complete variable domain (other parts from reference TRBV29-1 and TRBJ1-2): SAVISQKPSRDICQRGTSLTIQCQVDSQVTMMFWYRQQPGQSLTLIATANQGSEATYESGFVIDKFPISRPNLTFSTLTVSNMSPEDSSIYLCSVEGGRVGGNYGYTFGSGTRLTVV.

The genes are TRBV3-1 (or the pseudogene TRBV3-2) and TRBJ1-1; D uncertain. Trimming removed 5 bases from V and 4 bases from J, with 11 bases in between. From germline, CDR1 is LGHDT and CDR2 YNNKEL (reference sequence). The CDR3 contains 13 residues. For the CDR3, the DNA is TGTGCCAGCAGCGCACTTGAGACCACTGAAGCTTTCTTT. As protein: CASSALETTEAFF.

V gene TRBV6-5 combines with J gene TRBJ1-5; 7 bases agree with TRBD1. The CDR3 contains 15 residues. V lost 2 bases, J lost 5 bases, and 6 bases stayed unmatched. Per the germline V gene, CDR1 is MNHEY and CDR2 is SVGAGI. The CDR3 region is CASSYNRGGDQPQHF. The CDR3, as DNA: TGTGCCAGCAGTTACAACAGGGGAGGTGATCAGCCCCAGCATTTT.

This sequence joins TRBV9 and TRBJ1-6; D uncertain. The germline V and J ends were trimmed by 6 bases and 5 bases, with 12 bases remaining between them. In germline, CDR1 is SGDLS, CDR2 YYNGEE. The CDR3 is 14 residues long. The CDR3 is CASTGEGDNSPLHF. DNA for the CDR3: TGTGCCAGCACGGGAGAGGGTGATAATTCACCCCTCCACTTT.

The rearrangement links TRBV6-5 to TRBJ2-7; 8 bases are a match to TRBD1. Germline V gives CDR1 MNHEY, CDR2 SVGAGI. This CDR3 has 12 residues. With V trimmed by 6 bases and J by 7 bases, 5 bases remained unmatched. The CDR3 loop reads CASRTGVREQYF. The CDR3 DNA sequence: TGTGCCAGCAGGACAGGGGTGAGGGAGCAGTACTTC.